This T cell receptor (beta chain) came from a study of shared clonotypes between healthy human individuals. Study-level points and caveats: At large depth, rarefaction still showed sorted-subset sequencing to be incomplete.

The germline V and J ends were trimmed by 1 base and 4 bases, with 11 bases remaining between them. The CDR3 spans 14 residues. Germline values: CDR1 SGHTA, CDR2 FQGTGA. Only in-frame clones appear in the TCRdb table, and some are missing; sequencing was by immunoSEQ multiplex PCR. The table shows about 1.5 million clones, with 95% to 99% occurring only once. About this clone itself: The antigen is unknown.

This clonotype was obtained from a man younger than 40 in good health. The V call is TRBV7-3, the J call TRBJ2-7; maybe TRBD1 (6 bases). Sequencing was done on a sample of naive CD4+ T cells sorted from blood. As to subset: CD45RA+ positively selected. The CDR3 reads CASSLKGQFYEQYF. In DNA form, the CDR3 reads TGTGCCAGCAGCTTAAAAGGACAGTTTTACGAGCAGTACTTC.